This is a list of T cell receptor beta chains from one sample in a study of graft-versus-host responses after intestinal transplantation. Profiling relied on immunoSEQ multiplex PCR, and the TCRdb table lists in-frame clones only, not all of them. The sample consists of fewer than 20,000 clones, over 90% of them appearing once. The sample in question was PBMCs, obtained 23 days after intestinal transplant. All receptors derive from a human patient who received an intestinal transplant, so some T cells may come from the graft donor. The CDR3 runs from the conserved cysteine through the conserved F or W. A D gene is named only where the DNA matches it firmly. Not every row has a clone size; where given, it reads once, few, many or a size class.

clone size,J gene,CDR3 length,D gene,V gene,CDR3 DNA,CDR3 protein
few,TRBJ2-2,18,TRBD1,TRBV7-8,TGTGCCAGCAGCTTAGTAGGGGACAGGGGTTTGGATGGCGGGGAGCTGTTTTTT,CASSLVGDRGLDGGELFF
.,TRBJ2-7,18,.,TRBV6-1,TGTGCCAGCAGTGAAGGTGGACTGGGGACCATTGGGGACTGCGAGCAGTACTTC,CASSEGGLGTIGDCEQYF
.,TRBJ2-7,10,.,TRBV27,TGTGCCAGCAGTTCCTACGAGCAGTACTTC,CASSSYEQYF
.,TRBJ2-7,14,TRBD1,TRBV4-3,TGCGCCAGCAGCCAGACAGGGGTCCCCTACGAGCAGTACTTC,CASSQTGVPYEQYF
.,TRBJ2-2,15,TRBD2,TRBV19,TGTGCCAGTAGTATGGCAGCGGGAGGGACCGGGGAGCTGTTTTTT,CASSMAAGGTGELFF
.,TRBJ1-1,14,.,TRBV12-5,TGTGCTAGTGGTTTGACAGATGTGAACACTGAAGCTTTCTTT,CASGLTDVNTEAFF
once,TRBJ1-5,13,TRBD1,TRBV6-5,TGTGCCAGCAGCTTAGACAGGGCTCAGCCCCAGCATTTT,CASSLDRAQPQHF
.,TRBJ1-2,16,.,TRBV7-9,TGTGCCAGCAGCTTAGGTGTTCGTAGCGGGGTACGTGGCTACACCTTC,CASSLGVRSGVRGYTF
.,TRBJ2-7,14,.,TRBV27,TGTGCCAGCAGTTTCGGAGCGAATACCTACGAGCAGTACTTC,CASSFGANTYEQYF
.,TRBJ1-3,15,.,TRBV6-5,TGTGCCAGCAGTTCGTTAACAGACTCTGGAAACACCATATATTTT,CASSSLTDSGNTIYF
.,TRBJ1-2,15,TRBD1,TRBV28,TGTGCCAGCAGAAAGACAGGGGGCGCGGGCTATGGCTACACCTTC,CASRKTGGAGYGYTF
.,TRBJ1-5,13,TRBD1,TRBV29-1,TGCAGCGTTGAAGGGGACAGAAATCAGCCCCAGCATTTT,CSVEGDRNQPQHF
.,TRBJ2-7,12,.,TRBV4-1,TGCGCCAGCAGCCCCAAGGGGTACGAGCAGTACTTC,CASSPKGYEQYF
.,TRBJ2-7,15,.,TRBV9,TGTGCCAGCAGCGTAGAGGGGCGGGCGGACTACGAGCAGTACTTC,CASSVEGRADYEQYF
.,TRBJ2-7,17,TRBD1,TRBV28,TGTGCCACCCTTGACGCTACAGGGGAGAGGGATCTTGGCGAGCAGTACTTC,CATLDATGERDLGEQYF
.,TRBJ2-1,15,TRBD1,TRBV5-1,TGCGCCAGCAGCTCTCCCACGACAGGGTCGGGTGAGCAGTTCTTC,CASSSPTTGSGEQFF
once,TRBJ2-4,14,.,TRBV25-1,TGTGCCAGCAGTGAATCAGGGGCCAAAAACATTCAGTACTTC,CASSESGAKNIQYF
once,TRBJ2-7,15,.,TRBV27,TGTGCCAGCAGTGCGGGGGCGACAAACTACTACGAGCAGTACTTC,CASSAGATNYYEQYF
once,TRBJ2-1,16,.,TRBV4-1,TGCGCCAGCAGCCAGTCACTACCGGTCTCCTACAATGAGCAGTTCTTC,CASSQSLPVSYNEQFF
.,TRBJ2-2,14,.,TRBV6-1,TGTGCCAGCAGTGTGGGGCCGGACACCGGGGAGCTGTTTTTT,CASSVGPDTGELFF
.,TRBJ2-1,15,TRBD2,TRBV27,TGTGCCAGCACCTATAGCGGGGGTACCTACAATGAGCAGTTCTTC,CASTYSGGTYNEQFF
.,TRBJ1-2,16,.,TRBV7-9,TGTGCCAGCAGCTTAGACGGTGGCAGAAGTAACTATGGCTACACCTTC,CASSLDGGRSNYGYTF
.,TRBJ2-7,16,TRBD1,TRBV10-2,TGCGCCAGCAGTGAGCCGGCCGGGACAGGGAACTACGAGCAGTACTTC,CASSEPAGTGNYEQYF
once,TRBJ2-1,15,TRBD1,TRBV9,TGTGCCAGCAGCGTTAGGACAGGGGAATACAATGAGCAGTTCTTC,CASSVRTGEYNEQFF
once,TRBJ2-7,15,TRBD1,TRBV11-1,TGTGCCAGCAGCCATCCTGGACAGGGGGCGCGTGAGCAGTACTTC,CASSHPGQGAREQYF
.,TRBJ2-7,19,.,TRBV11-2,TGTGCCAGCAGCTTAGCCGCGGATTGGTGGGGGGCCGAGGGCTACGAGCAGTACTTC,CASSLAADWWGAEGYEQYF
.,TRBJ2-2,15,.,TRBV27,TGTGCCAGCAGTTTATCTAAGGCGAACACCGGGGAGCTGTTTTTT,CASSLSKANTGELFF
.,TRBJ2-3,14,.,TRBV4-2,TGTGCCAGCAGCCAAGATAAAGGAGGCGATACGCAGTATTTT,CASSQDKGGDTQYF
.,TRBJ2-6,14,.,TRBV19,TGTGCCAGTAGTATATTATCTGGGGCCAACGTCCTGACTTTC,CASSILSGANVLTF
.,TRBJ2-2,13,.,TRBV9,TGTGCCAGCAGCGTAGCAGCAACCGGGGAGCTGTTTTTT,CASSVAATGELFF
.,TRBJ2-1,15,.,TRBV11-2,TGTGCCAGCAGGTTCCCTCGGGGCGACGGCAATGAGCAGTTCTTC,CASRFPRGDGNEQFF
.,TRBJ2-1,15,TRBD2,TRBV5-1,TGCGCCAGCAGCTTCCTAGCGGGAAGGCTTGATGAGCAGTTCTTC,CASSFLAGRLDEQFF
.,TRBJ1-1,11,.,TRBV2,TGTGCCAGCACCGGTGGGGCTGAAGCTTTCTTT,CASTGGAEAFF
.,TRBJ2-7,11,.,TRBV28,TGTGCCAGCAGTTTACCCGGCGAGCAGTACTTC,CASSLPGEQYF